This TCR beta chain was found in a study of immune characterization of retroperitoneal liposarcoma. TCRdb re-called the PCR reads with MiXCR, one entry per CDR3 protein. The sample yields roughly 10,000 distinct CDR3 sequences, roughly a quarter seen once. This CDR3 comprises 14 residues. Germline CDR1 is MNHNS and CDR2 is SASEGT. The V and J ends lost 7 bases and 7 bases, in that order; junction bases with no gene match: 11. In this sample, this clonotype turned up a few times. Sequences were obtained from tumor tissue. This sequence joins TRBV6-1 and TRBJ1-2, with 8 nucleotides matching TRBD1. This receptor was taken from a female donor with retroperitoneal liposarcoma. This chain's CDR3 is CASISTQGAGGYTF. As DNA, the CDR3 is TGTGCCAGCATTTCAACCCAGGGGGCCGGTGGCTACACCTTC.